The clone carrying this TCR beta chain was seen repeatedly, ten times or more. One junction end does not reproduce the germline sequence, and a read error may be involved. What was amplified from RNA transcripts were TCR beta CDR3 regions. Carried out on the TCR CDR3, a first-round RT-PCR used the HTBI primer set. TCRdb re-analysed the multiplex PCR reads in MiXCR, keeping a single row per CDR3 protein. The sample has a few hundred thousand distinct CDR3 sequences; 15% to 20% are singletons. Per germline, CDR1 SGHDN and CDR2 FVKESK. The CDR3 loop spans 15 amino acids. This specimen comes from a study of T cells in Graves' hyperthyroidism and ophthalmopathy.

This sequence originates from a man younger than 35 with Graves' ophthalmopathy. The material sequenced was blood. The genes are TRBV14 and TRBJ2-7, with 8 nucleotides matching TRBD2. The CDR3 DNA is TGCGCCAGCAGCCACCCGACGGGGGGGTCCTACGAGCAGTACTTC. It is translated as CASSHPTGGSYEQYF.